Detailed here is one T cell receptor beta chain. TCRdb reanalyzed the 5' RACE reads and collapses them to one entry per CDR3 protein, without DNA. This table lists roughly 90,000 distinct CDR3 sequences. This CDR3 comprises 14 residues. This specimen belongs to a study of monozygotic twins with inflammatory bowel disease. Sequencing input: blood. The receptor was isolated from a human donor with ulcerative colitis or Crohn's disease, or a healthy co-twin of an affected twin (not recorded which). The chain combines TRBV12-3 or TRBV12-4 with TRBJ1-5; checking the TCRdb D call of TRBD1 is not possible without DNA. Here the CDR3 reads CASSPVHGNQPQHF.